This T cell receptor beta chain was obtained from a study of blood T cell repertoires in COVID-19. The overall study: Specimens from acute and convalescent COVID-19 originated in the United States, Italy and Spain. T cells, B-cell-depleted T cells, or PBMCs provided the cDNA or gDNA that served as material.

CDR3 length equals 14 residues. V dropped 4 bases and J dropped 5; count of bases not matched to a gene: 7. Germline V gene data show CDR1 as MNHEY and CDR2 as SVGAGI. In the study's own analysis: Using reference gene primer amplification, nucleated cell counts were estimated. Measured with immunoSEQ multiplex PCR; TCRdb has only the in-frame clones, and not every one. Clone size and V and J calls were adopted from that table, with D and trimming inferred from the DNA. The sample includes more than 150,000 clones, about 89% of them seen just once. The source material was peripheral blood. The chain couples TRBV6-5 to TRBJ1-1; 7 bases line up with TRBD1. The TCR originated in a man aged 35 to 55 with acute or convalescent COVID-19. CDR3 DNA sequence: TGTGCCAGCAGTTCCTACAGGGGTCAAACTGAAGCTTTCTTT. The encoded protein is CASSSYRGQTEAFF.